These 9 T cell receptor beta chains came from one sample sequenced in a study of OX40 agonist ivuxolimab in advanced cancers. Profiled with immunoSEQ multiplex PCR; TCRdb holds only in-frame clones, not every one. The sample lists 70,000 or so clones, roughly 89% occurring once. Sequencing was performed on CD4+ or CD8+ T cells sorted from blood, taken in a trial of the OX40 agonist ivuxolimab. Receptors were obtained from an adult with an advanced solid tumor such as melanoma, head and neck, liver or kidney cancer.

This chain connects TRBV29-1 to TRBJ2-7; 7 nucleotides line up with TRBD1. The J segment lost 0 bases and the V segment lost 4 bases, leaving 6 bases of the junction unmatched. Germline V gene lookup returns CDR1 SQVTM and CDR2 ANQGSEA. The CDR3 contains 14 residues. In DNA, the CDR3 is TGCAGCGTTGTGGACAGGATTAACTCCTACGAGCAGTACTTC. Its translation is CSVVDRINSYEQYF.

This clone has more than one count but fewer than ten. The CDR3 region is CASSDGDRGNSPLHF. CDR3 coding DNA: TGTGCCAGCAGTGACGGGGACAGGGGTAATTCACCCCTCCACTTT. V usage is TRBV2 and J usage is TRBJ1-6, with 10 bases that match TRBD1. CDR1 and CDR2 from the germline V gene are SNHLY and FYNNEI. Trimming took 3 bases from V and 6 from J; bases not matched to a gene: 2. The CDR3 is 15 amino acids.

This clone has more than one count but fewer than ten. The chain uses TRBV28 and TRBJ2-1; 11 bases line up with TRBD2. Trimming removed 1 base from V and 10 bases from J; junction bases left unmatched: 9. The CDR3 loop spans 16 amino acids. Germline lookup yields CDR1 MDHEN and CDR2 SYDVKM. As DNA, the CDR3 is TGTGCCAGCAGTTTATTATTTAGCGGGAGGGCCGGGGAGCAGTTCTTC. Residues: CASSLLFSGRAGEQFF.

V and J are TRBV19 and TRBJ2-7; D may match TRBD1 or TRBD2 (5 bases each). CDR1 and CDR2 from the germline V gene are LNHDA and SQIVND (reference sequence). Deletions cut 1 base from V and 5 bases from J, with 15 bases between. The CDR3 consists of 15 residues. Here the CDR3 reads CASSIASGQGHEQYF. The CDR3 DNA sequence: TGTGCCAGTAGTATAGCATCAGGGCAGGGACACGAGCAGTACTTC.

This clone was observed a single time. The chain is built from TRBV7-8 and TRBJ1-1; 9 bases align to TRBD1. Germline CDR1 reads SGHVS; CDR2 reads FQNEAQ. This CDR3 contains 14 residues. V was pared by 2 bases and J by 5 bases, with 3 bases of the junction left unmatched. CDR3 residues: CASSLLQGATEAFF. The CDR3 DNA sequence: TGTGCCAGCAGCTTACTACAGGGGGCGACTGAAGCTTTCTTT.

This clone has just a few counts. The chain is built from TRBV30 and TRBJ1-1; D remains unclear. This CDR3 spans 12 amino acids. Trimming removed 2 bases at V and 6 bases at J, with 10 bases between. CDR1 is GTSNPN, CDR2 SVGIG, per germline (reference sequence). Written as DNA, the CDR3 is TGTGCCTGGAGTCAGCCACCCGCTGAAGCTTTCTTT. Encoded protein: CAWSQPPAEAFF.

CDR3 protein: CATSPAGQGPGYTF. In DNA form, the CDR3 reads TGTGCCACCAGCCCCGCGGGGCAGGGACCTGGCTACACCTTC. The chain combines TRBV15 with TRBJ1-2; D possibly corresponds to TRBD1 (5 bases). This CDR3 is 14 amino acids long. Germline CDR1 is LNHNV and CDR2 is YYDKDF (reference sequence). V lost 5 bases to trimming and J lost 7 bases, with 17 bases between them.

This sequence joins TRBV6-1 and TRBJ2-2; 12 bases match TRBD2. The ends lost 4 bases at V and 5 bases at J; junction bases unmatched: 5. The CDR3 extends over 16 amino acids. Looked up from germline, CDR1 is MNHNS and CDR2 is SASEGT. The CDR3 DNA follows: TGTGCCAGCAGTGCAGGACTAGCGGGGACAACCGGGGAGCTGTTTTTT. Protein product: CASSAGLAGTTGELFF.

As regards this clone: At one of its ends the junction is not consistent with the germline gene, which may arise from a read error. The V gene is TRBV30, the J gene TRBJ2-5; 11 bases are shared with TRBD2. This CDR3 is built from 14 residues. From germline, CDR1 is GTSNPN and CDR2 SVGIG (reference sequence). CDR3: CAWSSVTSGAVRDF. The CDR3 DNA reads TGTGCCTGGAGTTCTGTGACTAGCGGGGCCGTGAGGGACTTC.